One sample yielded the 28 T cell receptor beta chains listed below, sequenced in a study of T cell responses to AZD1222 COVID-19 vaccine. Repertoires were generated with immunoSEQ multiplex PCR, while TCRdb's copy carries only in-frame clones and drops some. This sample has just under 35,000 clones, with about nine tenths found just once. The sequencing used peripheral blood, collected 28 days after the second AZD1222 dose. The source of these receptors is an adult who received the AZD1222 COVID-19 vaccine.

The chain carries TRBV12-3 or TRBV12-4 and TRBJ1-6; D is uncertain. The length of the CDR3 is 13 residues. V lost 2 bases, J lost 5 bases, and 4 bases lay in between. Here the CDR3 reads CASSLQDNSPLHF. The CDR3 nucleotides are TGTGCCAGCAGTTTACAGGATAATTCACCCCTCCACTTT.

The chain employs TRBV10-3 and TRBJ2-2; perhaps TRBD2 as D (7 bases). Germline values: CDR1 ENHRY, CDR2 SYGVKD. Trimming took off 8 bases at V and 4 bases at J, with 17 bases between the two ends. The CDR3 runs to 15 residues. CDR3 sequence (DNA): TGTGCCATCTCACAGAGGGGGGGAGGCACCGGGGAGCTGTTTTTT. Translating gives CAISQRGGGTGELFF.

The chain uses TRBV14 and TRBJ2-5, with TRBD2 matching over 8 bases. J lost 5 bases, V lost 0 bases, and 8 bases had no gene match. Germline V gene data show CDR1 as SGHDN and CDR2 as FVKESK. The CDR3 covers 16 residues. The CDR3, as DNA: TGTGCCAGCAGCCAAGAGCGGGGGGCGCGTATGGAGACCCAGTACTTC. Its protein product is CASSQERGARMETQYF.

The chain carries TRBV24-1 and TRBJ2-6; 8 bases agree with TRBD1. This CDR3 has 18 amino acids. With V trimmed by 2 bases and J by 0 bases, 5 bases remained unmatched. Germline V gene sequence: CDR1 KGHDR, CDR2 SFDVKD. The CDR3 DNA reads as TGTGCCACCAGTGATTCCGGGACAGGATACTCTGGGGCCAACGTCCTGACTTTC. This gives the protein CATSDSGTGYSGANVLTF.

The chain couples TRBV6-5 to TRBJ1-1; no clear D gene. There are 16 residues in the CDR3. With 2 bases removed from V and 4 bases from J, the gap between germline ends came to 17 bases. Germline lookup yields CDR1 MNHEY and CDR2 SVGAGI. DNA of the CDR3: TGTGCCAGCAGTTACACCTGGGATCTAGCTGGCACTGAAGCTTTCTTT. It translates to CASSYTWDLAGTEAFF.

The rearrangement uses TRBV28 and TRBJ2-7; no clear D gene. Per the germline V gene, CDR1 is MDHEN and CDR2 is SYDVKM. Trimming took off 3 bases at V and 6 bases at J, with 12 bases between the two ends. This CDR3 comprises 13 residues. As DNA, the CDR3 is TGTGCCAGCAGTTTGGCTAGACCCTCCGAGCAGTACTTC. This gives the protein CASSLARPSEQYF.

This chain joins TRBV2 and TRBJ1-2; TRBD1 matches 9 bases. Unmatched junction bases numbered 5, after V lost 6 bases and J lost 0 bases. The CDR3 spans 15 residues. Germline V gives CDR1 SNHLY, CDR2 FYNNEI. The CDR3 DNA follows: TGTGCCAGCAGGGCGGGACAGGGAGCTAACTATGGCTACACCTTC. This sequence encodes CASRAGQGANYGYTF.

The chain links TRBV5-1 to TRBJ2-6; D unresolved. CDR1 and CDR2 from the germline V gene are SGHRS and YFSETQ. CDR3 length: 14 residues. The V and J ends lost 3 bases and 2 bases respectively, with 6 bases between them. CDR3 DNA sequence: TGCGCCAGCAGCTCCCATGCTGGGGCCAACGTCCTGACTTTC. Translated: CASSSHAGANVLTF.

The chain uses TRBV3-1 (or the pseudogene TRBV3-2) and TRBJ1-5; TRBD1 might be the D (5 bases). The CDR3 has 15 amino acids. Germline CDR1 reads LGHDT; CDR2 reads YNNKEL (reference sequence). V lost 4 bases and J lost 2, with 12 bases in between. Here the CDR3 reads CASSPGGSRNQPQHF. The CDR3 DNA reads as TGTGCCAGCAGCCCGGGGGGATCGCGCAATCAGCCCCAGCATTTT.

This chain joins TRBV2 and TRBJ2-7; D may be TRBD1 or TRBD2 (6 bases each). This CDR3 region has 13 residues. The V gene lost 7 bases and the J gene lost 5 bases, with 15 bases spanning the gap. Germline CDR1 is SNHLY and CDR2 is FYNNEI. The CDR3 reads CASTEGVMNEQYF. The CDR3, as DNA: TGTGCCAGCACGGAGGGGGTAATGAACGAGCAGTACTTC.

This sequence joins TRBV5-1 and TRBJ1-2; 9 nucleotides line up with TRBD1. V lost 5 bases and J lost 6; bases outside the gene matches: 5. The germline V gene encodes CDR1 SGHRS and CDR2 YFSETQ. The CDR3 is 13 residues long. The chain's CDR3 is CASSRDREDGYTF. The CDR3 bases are TGCGCCAGCAGTCGGGACAGGGAAGATGGCTACACCTTC.

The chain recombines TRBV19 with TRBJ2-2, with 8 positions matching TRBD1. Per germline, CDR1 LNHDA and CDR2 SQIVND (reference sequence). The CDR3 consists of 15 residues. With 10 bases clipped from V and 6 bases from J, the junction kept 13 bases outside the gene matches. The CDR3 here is CATTGGTGLSGELFF. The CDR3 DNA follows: TGTGCCACCACAGGGGGGACAGGTCTCTCCGGGGAGCTGTTTTTT.

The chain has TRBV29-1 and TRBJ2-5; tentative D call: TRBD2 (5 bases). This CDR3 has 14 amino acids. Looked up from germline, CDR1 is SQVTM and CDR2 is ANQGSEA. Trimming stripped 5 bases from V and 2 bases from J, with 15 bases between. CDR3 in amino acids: CSVLVSVAQETQYF. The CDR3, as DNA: TGCAGCGTTCTGGTTAGCGTGGCACAAGAGACCCAGTACTTC. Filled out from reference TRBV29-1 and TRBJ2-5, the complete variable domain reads SAVISQKPSRDICQRGTSLTIQCQVDSQVTMMFWYRQQPGQSLTLIATANQGSEATYESGFVIDKFPISRPNLTFSTLTVSNMSPEDSSIYLCSVLVSVAQETQYFGPGTRLLVL.

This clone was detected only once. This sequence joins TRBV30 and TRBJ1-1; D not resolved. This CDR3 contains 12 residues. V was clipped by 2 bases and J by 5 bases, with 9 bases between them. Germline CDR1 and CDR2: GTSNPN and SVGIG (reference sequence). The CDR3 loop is CAWSFGPTEAFF. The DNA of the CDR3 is TGTGCCTGGAGTTTCGGACCAACTGAAGCTTTCTTT.

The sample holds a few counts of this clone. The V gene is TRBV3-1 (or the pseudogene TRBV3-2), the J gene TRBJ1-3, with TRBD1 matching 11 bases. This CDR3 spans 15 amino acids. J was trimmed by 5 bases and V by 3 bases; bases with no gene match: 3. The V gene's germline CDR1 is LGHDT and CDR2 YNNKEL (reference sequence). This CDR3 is CASSQDRGPRNTIYF. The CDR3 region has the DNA TGTGCCAGCAGCCAGGACAGGGGGCCCCGAAACACCATATATTTT.

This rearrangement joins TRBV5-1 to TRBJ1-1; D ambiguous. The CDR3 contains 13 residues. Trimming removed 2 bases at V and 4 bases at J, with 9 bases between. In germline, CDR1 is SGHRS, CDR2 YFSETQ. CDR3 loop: CASSFEWGTEAFF. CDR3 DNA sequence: TGCGCCAGCAGCTTCGAGTGGGGCACTGAAGCTTTCTTT.

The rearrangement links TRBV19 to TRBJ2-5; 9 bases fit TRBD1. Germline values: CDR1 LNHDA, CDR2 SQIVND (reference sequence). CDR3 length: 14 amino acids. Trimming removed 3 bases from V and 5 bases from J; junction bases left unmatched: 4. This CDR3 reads CASSITGGAETQYF. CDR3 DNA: TGTGCCAGTAGTATCACAGGGGGCGCGGAGACCCAGTACTTC.

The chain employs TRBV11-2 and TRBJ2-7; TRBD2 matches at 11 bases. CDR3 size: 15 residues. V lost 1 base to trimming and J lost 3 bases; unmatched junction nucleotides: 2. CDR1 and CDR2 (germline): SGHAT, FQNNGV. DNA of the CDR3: TGTGCCAGCAGCTTAGTGGGGACTAGCGGCTACGAGCAGTACTTC. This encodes CASSLVGTSGYEQYF.

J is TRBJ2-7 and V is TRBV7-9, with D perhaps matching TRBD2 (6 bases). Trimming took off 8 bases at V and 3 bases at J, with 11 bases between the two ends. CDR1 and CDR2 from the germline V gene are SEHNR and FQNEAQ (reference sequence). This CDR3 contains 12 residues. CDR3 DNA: TGTGCCAGCGCCCCCGGGAGCTACGAGCAGTACTTC. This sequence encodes CASAPGSYEQYF.

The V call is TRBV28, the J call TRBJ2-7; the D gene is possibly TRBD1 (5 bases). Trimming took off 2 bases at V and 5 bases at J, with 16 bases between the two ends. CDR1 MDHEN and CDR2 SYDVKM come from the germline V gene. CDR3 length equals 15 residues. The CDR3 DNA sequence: TGTGCCAGCAGTTTAAGGGGCCGGTCCAGGGACGAGCAGTACTTC. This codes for CASSLRGRSRDEQYF.

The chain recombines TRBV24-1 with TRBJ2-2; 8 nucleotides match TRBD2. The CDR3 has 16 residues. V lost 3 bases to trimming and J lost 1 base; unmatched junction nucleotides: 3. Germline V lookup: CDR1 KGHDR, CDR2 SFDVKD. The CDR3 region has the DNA TGTGCCACCAGTGATCTTAGCGGGAAGAACACCGGGGAGCTGTTTTTT. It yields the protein CATSDLSGKNTGELFF.

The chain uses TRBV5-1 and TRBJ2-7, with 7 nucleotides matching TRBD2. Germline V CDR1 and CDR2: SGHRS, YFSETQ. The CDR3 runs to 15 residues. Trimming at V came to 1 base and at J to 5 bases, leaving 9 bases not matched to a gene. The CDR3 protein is CASSLLREEVDEQYF. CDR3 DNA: TGCGCCAGCAGCTTGTTACGGGAGGAGGTAGACGAGCAGTACTTC.

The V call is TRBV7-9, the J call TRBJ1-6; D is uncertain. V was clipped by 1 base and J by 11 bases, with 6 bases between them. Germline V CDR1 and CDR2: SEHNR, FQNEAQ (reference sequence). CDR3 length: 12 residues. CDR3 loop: CASSLETPPLHF. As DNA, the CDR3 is TGTGCCAGCAGCTTAGAAACCCCACCCCTCCACTTT.

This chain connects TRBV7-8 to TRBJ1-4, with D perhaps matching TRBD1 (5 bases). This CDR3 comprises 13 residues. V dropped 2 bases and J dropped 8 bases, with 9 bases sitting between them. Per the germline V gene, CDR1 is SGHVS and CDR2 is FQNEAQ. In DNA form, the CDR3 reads TGTGCCAGCAGCTTACAGTGGGGGGAAAAACTGTTTTTT. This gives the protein CASSLQWGEKLFF.

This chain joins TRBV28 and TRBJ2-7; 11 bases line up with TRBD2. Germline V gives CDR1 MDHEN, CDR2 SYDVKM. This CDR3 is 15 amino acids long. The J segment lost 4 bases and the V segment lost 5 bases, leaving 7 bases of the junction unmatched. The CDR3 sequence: CASSARLAGMYEQYF. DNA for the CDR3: TGTGCCAGCAGTGCCAGACTAGCGGGAATGTACGAGCAGTACTTC.

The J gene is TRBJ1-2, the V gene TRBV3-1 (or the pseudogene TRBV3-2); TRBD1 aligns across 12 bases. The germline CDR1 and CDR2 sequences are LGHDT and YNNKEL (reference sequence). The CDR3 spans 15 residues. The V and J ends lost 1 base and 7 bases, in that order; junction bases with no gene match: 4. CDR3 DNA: TGTGCCAGCAGCCAAGGGGACAGGGGGCGGCCTGGCTACACCTTC. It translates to CASSQGDRGRPGYTF.

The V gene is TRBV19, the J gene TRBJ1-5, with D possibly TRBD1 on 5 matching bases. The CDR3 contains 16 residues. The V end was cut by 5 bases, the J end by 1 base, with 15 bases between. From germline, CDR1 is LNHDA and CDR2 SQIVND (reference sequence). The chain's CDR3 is CASSALAGTSNQPQHF. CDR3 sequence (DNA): TGTGCCAGTAGTGCACTGGCAGGGACGAGCAATCAGCCCCAGCATTTT. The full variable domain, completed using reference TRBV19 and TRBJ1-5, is DGGITQSPKYLFRKEGQNVTLSCEQNLNHDAMYWYRQDPGQGLRLIYYSQIVNDFQKGDIAEGYSVSREKKESFPLTVTSAQKNPTAFYLCASSALAGTSNQPQHFGDGTRLSIL.

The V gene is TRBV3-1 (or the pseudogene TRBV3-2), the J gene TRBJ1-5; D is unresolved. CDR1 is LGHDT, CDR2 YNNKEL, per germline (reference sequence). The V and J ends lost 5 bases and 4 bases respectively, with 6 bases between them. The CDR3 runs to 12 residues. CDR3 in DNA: TGTGCCAGCAGCTGGGCTAATCAGCCCCAGCATTTT. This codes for CASSWANQPQHF.